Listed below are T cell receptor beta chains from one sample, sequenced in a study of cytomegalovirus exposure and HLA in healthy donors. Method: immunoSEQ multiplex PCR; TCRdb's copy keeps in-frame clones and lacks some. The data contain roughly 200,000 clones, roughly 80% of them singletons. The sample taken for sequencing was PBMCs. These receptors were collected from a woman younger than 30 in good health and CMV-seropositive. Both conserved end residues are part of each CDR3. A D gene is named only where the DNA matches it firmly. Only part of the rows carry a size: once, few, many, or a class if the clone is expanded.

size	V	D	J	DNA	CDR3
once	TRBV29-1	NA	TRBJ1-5	TGCAGCGTTGGGACAGAGATCAATCAGCCCCAGCATTTT	CSVGTEINQPQHF
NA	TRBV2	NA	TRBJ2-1	TGTGCCAGCAGCGTAACCCGTACAAACAATGAGCAGTTCTTC	CASSVTRTNNEQFF
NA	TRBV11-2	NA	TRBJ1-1	TGTGCCAGCACTACCGGCGGAGGGCGAGGCACTGAAGCTTTCTTT	CASTTGGGRGTEAFF
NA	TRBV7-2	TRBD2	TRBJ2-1	TGTGCCAGCACCGCGACTCCAGGGACTAGCGGGGGGGCCAATGAGCAGTTCTTC	CASTATPGTSGGANEQFF
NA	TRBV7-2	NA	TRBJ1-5	TGTGCCAGCAGCTTATATGATCAGCCCCAGCATTTT	CASSLYDQPQHF
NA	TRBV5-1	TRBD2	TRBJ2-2	TGCGCCAGCAGACCCAGGCCAGGCGGGGGCACCGGGGAGCTGTTTTTT	CASRPRPGGGTGELFF
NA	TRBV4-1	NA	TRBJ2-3	TGCGCCAGCAGCCAAGATTCGGGCACAGATACGCAGTATTTT	CASSQDSGTDTQYF
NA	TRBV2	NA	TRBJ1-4	TGTGCCAGCAGTAACAGGGTGCTTAATGAAAAACTGTTTTTT	CASSNRVLNEKLFF
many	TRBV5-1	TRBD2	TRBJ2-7	TGCGCCAGCAGCTGGGGACTAGGTACCGAGCAGTACTTC	CASSWGLGTEQYF
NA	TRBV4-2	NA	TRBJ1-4	TGTGCCAGCAGCCAAGAATCAGGGTACAGGGAAAAACTGTTTTTT	CASSQESGYREKLFF
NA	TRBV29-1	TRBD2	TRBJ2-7	TGCAGCGTAATCTTAGCGGGCACTCTTCCAAGGACCTACGAGCAGTACTTC	CSVILAGTLPRTYEQYF
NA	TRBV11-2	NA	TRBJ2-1	TGTGCCAGCAGTCCCCTCCTGAGTGTGATGCAGTTCTTC	CASSPLLSVMQFF
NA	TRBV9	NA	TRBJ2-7	TGTGCCAGCAGCGGGACTGGCTACGAGCAGTACTTC	CASSGTGYEQYF
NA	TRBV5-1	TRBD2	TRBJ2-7	TGCGCCAGCAGCCCCGGGACTAGTGTCTACGAGCAGTACTTC	CASSPGTSVYEQYF
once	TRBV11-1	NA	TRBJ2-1	TGTGCCAGCAGCTTTAGCAATGAGCAGTTCTTC	CASSFSNEQFF
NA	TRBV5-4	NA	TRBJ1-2	TGTGCCAGCAGCTTGATGGCGAGCGGTAACTATGGCTACACCTTC	CASSLMASGNYGYTF
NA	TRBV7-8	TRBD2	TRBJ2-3	TGTGCCAGCAGCGCTAGCGGGTCCCCTAGCACAGATACGCAGTATTTT	CASSASGSPSTDTQYF
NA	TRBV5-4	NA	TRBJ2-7	TGTGCCAGCAGTATGGCGGGTCGGGAGCAGTACTTC	CASSMAGREQYF
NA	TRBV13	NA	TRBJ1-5	TGTGCCAGCAGCTTCCGACAGTACAGTGAGCCCCAGCATTTT	CASSFRQYSEPQHF
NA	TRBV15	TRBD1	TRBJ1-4	TGTGCCACCGGGGGACAGGTCGATGAAAAACTGTTTTTT	CATGGQVDEKLFF
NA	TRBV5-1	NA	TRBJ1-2	TGCGCCAGCAGCTTCGGAGAGGGACACCGGCCGGGAGGCTATGGCTACACCTTC	CASSFGEGHRPGGYGYTF
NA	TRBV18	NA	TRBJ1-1	TGTGCCAGCTCACCGGACAGATCGAACACTGAAGCTTTCTTT	CASSPDRSNTEAFF